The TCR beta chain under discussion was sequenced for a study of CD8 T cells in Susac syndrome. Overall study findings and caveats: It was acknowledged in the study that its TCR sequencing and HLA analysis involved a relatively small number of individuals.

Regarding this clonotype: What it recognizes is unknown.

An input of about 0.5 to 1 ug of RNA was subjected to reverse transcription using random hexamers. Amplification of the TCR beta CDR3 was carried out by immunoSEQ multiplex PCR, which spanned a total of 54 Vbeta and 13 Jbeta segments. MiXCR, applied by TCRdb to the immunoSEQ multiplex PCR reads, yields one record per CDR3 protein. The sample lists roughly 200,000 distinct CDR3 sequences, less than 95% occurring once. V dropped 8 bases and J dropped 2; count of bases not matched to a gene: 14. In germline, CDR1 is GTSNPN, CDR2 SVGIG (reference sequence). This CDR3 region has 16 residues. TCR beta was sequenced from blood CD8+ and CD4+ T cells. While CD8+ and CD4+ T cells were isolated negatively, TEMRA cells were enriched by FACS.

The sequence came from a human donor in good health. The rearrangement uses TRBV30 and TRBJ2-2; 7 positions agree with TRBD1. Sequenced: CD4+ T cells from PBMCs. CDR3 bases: TGTGCCGCCCAAAGGGGGCACCCACTCAACACCGGGGAGCTGTTTTTT. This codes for CAAQRGHPLNTGELFF.